This section outlines one TCR beta chain sequence together with its context. The antigen is not known. The CDR3 has 15 amino acids. The source of the sample is a study of blood T cells in healthy people across ages. Overall study findings and caveats: Among long-lived donors, naive CD4+ cells were more numerous and diversity higher than in aged donors. Age brought a roughly linear fall in TCR beta diversity measured per million T cells.

Combining a sample-barcoded 5' primer with a J-beta primer mix, a second PCR ran for about 6 to 12 cycles. Each cDNA molecule carried a tag from a template-switch adaptor that contained 12 random nucleotides. Any given sample supplied a minimum of 3 million CDR3-containing paired-end reads. Each CDR3 protein gets one entry after TCRdb re-called the 5' RACE reads with MiXCR. The sample consists of about 640,000 distinct CDR3 sequences, about 53% of them appearing once. V is TRBV21-1 and J is TRBJ2-7; the DNA was not used to check the table's D call, TRBD1. TRBV21-1 is a pseudogene locus. This clonotype originated in a man in his 60s in good health. The sample taken for sequencing was blood. The CDR3 sequence: CASSAQDSISYEQYF. The DNA for the CDR3 is TGTGCCAGCAGCGCCCAGGACAGCATCTCCTACGAGCAGTACTTC.